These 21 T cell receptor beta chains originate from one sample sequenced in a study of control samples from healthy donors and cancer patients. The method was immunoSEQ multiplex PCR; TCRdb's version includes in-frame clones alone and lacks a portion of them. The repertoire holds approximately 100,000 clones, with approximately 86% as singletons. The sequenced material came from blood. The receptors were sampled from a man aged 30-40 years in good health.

CDR3 sequence: CASSGTGGANYGYTF. CDR3 bases: TGTGCCAGCTCCGGGACAGGGGGAGCTAACTATGGCTACACCTTC. The gene calls are TRBV18 and TRBJ1-2, with 11 bases matching TRBD1. CDR1 is KGHSH, CDR2 LQKENI, per germline. The CDR3 has 15 residues. V shed 6 bases, J shed 0 bases, and the junction held 3 bases outside the gene matches. The variable domain in full, completed from reference TRBV18 and TRBJ1-2, reads NAGVMQNPRHLVRRRGQEARLRCSPMKGHSHVYWYRQLPEEGLKFMVYLQKENIIDESGMPKERFSAEFPKEGPSILRIQQVVRGDSAAYFCASSGTGGANYGYTFGSGTRLTVV.

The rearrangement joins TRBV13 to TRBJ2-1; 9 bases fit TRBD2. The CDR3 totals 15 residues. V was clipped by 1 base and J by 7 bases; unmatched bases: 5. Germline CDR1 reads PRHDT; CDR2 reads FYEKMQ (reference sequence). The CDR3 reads CASSLERGAPNEQFF. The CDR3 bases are TGTGCCAGCAGCTTAGAGCGGGGGGCCCCGAATGAGCAGTTCTTC.

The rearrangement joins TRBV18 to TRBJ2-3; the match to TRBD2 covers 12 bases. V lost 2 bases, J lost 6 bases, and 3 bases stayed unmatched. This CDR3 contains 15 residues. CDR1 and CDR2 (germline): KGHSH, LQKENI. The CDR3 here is CASSPRGTSGDTQYF. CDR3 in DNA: TGTGCCAGCTCACCAAGGGGGACTAGCGGGGATACGCAGTATTTT.

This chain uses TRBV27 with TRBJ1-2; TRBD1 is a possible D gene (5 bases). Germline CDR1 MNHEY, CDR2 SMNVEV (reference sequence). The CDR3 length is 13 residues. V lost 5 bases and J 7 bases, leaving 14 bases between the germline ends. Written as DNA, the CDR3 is TGTGCCAGCAGTCACCCGGGGGGGGGTGGCTACACCTTC. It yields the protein CASSHPGGGGYTF.

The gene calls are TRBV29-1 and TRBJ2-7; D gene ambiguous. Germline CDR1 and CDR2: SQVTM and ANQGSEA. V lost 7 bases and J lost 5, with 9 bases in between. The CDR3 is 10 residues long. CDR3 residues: CSAVLDEQYF. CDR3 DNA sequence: TGCAGCGCCGTCCTAGACGAGCAGTACTTC.

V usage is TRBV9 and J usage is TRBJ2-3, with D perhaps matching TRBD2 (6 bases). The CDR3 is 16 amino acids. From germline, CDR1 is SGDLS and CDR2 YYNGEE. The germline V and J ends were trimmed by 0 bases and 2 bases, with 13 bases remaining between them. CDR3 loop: CASSVGGGTITDTQYF. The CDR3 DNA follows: TGTGCCAGCAGCGTAGGTGGAGGGACCATCACAGATACGCAGTATTTT.

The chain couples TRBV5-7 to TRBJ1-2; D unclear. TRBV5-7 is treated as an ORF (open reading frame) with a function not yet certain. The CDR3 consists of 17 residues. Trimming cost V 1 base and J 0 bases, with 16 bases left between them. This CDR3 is CASSLLVPDNTNYGYTF. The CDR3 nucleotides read TGTGCCAGCAGCTTGTTAGTTCCCGACAATACTAACTATGGCTACACCTTC.

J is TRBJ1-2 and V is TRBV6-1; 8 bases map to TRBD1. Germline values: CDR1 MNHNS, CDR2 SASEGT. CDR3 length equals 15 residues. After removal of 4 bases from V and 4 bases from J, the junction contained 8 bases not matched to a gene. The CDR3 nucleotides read TGTGCCAGCAGTGCCAGGGGGCTCGCCCTCTATGGCTACACCTTC. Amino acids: CASSARGLALYGYTF.

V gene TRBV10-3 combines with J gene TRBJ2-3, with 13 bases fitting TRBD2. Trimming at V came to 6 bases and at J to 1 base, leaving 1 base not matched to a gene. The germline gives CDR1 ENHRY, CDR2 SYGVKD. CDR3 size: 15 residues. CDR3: CAISGLAGGTDTQYF. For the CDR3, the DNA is TGTGCCATCAGCGGACTAGCGGGGGGCACAGATACGCAGTATTTT.

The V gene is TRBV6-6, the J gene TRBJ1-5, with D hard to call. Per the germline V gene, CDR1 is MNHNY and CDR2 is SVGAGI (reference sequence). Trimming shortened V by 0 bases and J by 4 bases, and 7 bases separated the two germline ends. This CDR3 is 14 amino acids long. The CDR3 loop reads CASSYSGVNQPQHF. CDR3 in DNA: TGTGCCAGCAGTTACTCCGGGGTTAATCAGCCCCAGCATTTT.

CDR3 residues: CASSLALGDSYEQYF. The CDR3, as DNA: TGTGCCAGCAGCTTGGCCCTCGGAGACTCCTACGAGCAGTACTTC. V and J are TRBV5-5 and TRBJ2-7; D not certain. This CDR3 is 15 amino acids long. V gave up 0 bases and J gave up 0 bases, with 10 bases separating them. CDR1 SGHKS and CDR2 YYEKEE come from the germline V gene (reference sequence). Full variable domain (rest looked up from reference TRBV5-5 and TRBJ2-7): DAGVTQSPTHLIKTRGQQVTLRCSPISGHKSVSWYQQVLGQGPQFIFQYYEKEERGRGNFPDRFSARQFPNYSSELNVNALLLGDSALYLCASSLALGDSYEQYFGPGTRLTVT.

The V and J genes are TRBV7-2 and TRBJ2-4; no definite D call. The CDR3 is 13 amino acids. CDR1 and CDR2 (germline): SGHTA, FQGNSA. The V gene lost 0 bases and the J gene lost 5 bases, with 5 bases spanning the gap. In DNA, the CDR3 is TGTGCCAGCAGCTTAGCGATAGAAAACATTCAGTACTTC. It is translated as CASSLAIENIQYF. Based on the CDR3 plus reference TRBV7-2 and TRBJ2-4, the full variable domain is GAGVSQSPSNKVTEKGKDVELRCDPISGHTALYWYRQSLGQGLEFLIYFQGNSAPDKSGLPSDRFSAERTGGSVSTLTIQRTQQEDSAVYLCASSLAIENIQYFGAGTRLSVL.

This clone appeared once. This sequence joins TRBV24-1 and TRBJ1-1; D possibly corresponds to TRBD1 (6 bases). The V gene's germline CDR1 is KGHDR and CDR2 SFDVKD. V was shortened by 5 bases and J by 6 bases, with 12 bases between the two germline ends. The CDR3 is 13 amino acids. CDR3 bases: TGTGCCACCAGTGGGACAGCGGGGCCTGAAGCTTTCTTT. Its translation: CATSGTAGPEAFF.

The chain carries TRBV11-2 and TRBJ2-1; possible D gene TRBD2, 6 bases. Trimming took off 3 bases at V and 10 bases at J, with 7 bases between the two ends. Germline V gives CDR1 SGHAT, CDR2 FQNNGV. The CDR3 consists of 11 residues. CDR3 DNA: TGTGCCAGCAGCTTGGCGGGGGAGCAGTTCTTC. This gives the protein CASSLAGEQFF.

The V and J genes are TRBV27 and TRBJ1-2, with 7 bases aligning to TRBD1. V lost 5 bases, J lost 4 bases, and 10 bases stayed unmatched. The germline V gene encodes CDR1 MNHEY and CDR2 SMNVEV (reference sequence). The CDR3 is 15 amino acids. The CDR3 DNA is TGTGCCAGCAGTCCCCTCAGGGGGGAGCCCTATGGCTACACCTTC. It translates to CASSPLRGEPYGYTF.

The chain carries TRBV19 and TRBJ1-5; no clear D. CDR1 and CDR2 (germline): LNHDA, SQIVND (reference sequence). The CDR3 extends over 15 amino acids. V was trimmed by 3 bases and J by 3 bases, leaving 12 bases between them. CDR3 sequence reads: CASSMGQASNQPQHF. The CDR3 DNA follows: TGTGCCAGTAGTATGGGTCAGGCCTCCAATCAGCCCCAGCATTTT.

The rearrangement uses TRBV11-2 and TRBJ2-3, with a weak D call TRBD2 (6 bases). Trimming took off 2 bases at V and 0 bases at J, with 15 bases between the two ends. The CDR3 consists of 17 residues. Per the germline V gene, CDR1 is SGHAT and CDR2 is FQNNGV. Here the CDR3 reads CASSLRRGGASTDTQYF. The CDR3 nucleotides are TGTGCCAGCAGCTTAAGGCGCGGCGGGGCTAGCACAGATACGCAGTATTTT.

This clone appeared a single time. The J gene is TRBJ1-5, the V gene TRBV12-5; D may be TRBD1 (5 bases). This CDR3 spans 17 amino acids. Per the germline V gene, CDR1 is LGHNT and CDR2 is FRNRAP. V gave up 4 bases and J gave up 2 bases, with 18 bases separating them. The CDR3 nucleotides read TGTGCTAGTGGTTCGACCTACGGGACTCTAGGCAATCAGCCCCAGCATTTT. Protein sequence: CASGSTYGTLGNQPQHF.

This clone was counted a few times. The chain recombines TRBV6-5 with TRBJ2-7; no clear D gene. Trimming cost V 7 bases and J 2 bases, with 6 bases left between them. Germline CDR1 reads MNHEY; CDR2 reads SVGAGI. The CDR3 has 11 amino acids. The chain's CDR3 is CASMEPYEQYF. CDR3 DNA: TGTGCCAGCATGGAGCCCTACGAGCAGTACTTC.

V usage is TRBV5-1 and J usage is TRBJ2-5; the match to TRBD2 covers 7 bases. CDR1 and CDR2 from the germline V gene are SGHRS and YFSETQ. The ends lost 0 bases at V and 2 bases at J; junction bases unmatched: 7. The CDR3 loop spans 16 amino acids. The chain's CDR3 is CASSLGASGTQETQYF. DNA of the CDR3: TGCGCCAGCAGCTTGGGGGCTAGCGGTACTCAAGAGACCCAGTACTTC.

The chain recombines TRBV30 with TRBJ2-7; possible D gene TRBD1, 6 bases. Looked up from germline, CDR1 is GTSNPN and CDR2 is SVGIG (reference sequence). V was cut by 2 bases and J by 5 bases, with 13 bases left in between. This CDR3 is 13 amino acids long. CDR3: CAWSPDRFHEQYF. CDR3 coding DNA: TGTGCCTGGAGTCCCGACAGGTTCCACGAGCAGTACTTC.